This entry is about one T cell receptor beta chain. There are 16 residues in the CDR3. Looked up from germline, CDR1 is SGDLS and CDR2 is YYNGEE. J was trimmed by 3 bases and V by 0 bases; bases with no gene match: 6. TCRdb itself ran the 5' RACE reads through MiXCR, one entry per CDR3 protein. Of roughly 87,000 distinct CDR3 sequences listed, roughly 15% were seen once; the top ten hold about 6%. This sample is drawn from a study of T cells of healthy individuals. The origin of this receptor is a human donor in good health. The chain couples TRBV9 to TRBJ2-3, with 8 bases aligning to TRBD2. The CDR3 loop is CASSVVSGGRTDTQYF. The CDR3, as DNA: TGTGCCAGCAGCGTAGTCTCGGGAGGGCGAACAGATACGCAGTATTTT. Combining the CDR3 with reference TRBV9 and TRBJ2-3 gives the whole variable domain DSGVTQTPKHLITATGQRVTLRCSPRSGDLSVYWYQQSLDQGLQFLIQYYNGEERAKGNILERFSAQQFPDLHSELNLSSLELGDSALYFCASSVVSGGRTDTQYFGPGTRLTVL.